Following are 27 T cell receptor beta chains from one sample sequenced in a study of radiation and T cells in renal cell carcinoma. This table comes from immunoSEQ multiplex PCR, and its TCRdb copy is limited to in-frame clones, with some not included. The sample records about 24,000 clones, nearly 60% being singletons. Sample treatment: treatment-naive control, cytoreductive nephrectomy. The sample consisted of tumor tissue, taken from a patient whose treatment was nephrectomy without radiotherapy. The receptor set was obtained from a man in his forties with renal cell carcinoma.

This sequence joins TRBV6-1 and TRBJ1-1; D gene ambiguous. Deletions cut 7 bases from V and 0 bases from J, with 15 bases between. This CDR3 has 15 amino acids. Germline V gene sequence: CDR1 MNHNS, CDR2 SASEGT. CDR3 sequence: CASMVGRMLNTEAFF. The DNA of the CDR3 is TGTGCCAGCATGGTTGGCCGCATGCTGAACACTGAAGCTTTCTTT.

This clone was seen only a few times. The J gene is TRBJ1-2, the V gene TRBV10-3; 9 nucleotides match TRBD1. J was trimmed by 2 bases and V by 6 bases; bases with no gene match: 4. This CDR3 has 14 residues. Germline CDR1 reads ENHRY; CDR2 reads SYGVKD. The CDR3 loop is CAISAGQGNYGYTF. The DNA of the CDR3 is TGTGCCATCAGCGCCGGACAGGGGAACTATGGCTACACCTTC.

The chain joins TRBV5-8 to TRBJ2-4; D not certain. Per the germline V gene, CDR1 is SGHTS and CDR2 is YDEGEE. V lost 1 base and J 0 bases, leaving 11 bases between the germline ends. The CDR3 length is 16 residues. Here the CDR3 reads CASSLLIGLAKNIQYF. In DNA form, the CDR3 reads TGTGCCAGCAGCTTGCTTATCGGTTTAGCCAAAAACATTCAGTACTTC.

CDR3: CASSPGGRDTQYF. In nucleotides, the CDR3 is TGCGCCAGCAGCCCAGGGGGAAGAGATACGCAGTATTTT. The rearrangement links TRBV5-1 to TRBJ2-3; 7 positions match TRBD1. J was trimmed by 5 bases and V by 4 bases; bases with no gene match: 4. The CDR3 extends over 13 amino acids. In germline, CDR1 is SGHRS, CDR2 YFSETQ.

The CDR3 is CASSQESPDRGYNEQFF. For the CDR3, the DNA is TGCGCCAGCAGCCAGGAGTCCCCGGACAGGGGCTACAATGAGCAGTTCTTC. The rearrangement links TRBV4-3 to TRBJ2-1, with 9 bases fitting TRBD1. The CDR3 extends over 17 amino acids. Germline V gene sequence: CDR1 LGHNA, CDR2 YSLEER. V shed 3 bases, J shed 3 bases, and the junction held 9 bases outside the gene matches.

The chain uses TRBV5-4 and TRBJ1-3; D remains ambiguous. The CDR3 totals 15 residues. Germline V gene sequence: CDR1 SGHNT, CDR2 YYREEE (reference sequence). The germline V and J ends were trimmed by 5 bases and 4 bases, with 16 bases remaining between them. The CDR3 sequence is CASRADPRSGNTIYF. DNA for the CDR3: TGTGCCAGCAGGGCGGATCCCCGGTCGGGAAACACCATATATTTT.

This clone came up a few times. The rearrangement joins TRBV5-6 to TRBJ2-7; D is uncertain. CDR1 and CDR2 (germline): SGHDT, YYEEEE. V dropped 1 base and J dropped 4 bases, with 9 bases sitting between them. The length of the CDR3 is 13 residues. CDR3 residues: CASSLPHIYEQYF. In DNA, the CDR3 is TGTGCCAGCAGCTTGCCTCACATATACGAGCAGTACTTC.

The chain couples TRBV7-9 to TRBJ2-7, with D unclear. V lost 4 bases and J lost 0, with 13 bases in between. CDR1 SEHNR and CDR2 FQNEAQ come from the germline V gene (reference sequence). The CDR3 runs to 15 residues. In nucleotides, the CDR3 is TGTGCCAGCAGCTCGACGAAGGGTAGCTCCTACGAGCAGTACGTC. As protein: CASSSTKGSSYEQYV.

The chain carries TRBV2 and TRBJ2-3; D might be TRBD2 (7 bases). V gave up 7 bases and J gave up 4 bases, with 15 bases separating them. The CDR3 runs to 14 residues. The germline CDR1 and CDR2 sequences are SNHLY and FYNNEI. The CDR3 protein is CASKGGGEADTQYF. The DNA for the CDR3 is TGTGCCAGCAAAGGAGGGGGGGAGGCAGATACGCAGTATTTT.

The gene calls are TRBV6-1 and TRBJ1-2; perhaps TRBD1 as D (6 bases). This CDR3 contains 13 residues. The V gene's germline CDR1 is MNHNS and CDR2 SASEGT. V gave up 3 bases and J gave up 4 bases, with 9 bases separating them. CDR3 sequence (DNA): TGTGCCAGCAGTGAGGGGGCTGGCTATGGCTACACCTTC. Its protein product is CASSEGAGYGYTF.

In the case of this clone: A clone one base away is much larger, so this may be a read error. The chain employs TRBV6-6 and TRBJ2-7, with D possibly being TRBD1 or TRBD2 (5 bases each). Germline loops: CDR1 MNHNY, CDR2 SVGAGI (reference sequence). This CDR3 has 13 amino acids. Written as DNA, the CDR3 is TGTGCCATCAGTTACTCGAGGGGCCACGAGCAGTACTTC. Amino acid sequence: CAISYSRGHEQYF.

This clone is termed medium-sized (0.01 to 0.1%). The chain employs TRBV6-1 and TRBJ1-3; possibly TRBD1 for D (5 bases). Trimming removed 4 bases from V and 10 bases from J, with 17 bases in between. There are 14 residues in the CDR3. The V gene's germline CDR1 is MNHNS and CDR2 SASEGT. CDR3: CASSGRGDQRTIYF. The DNA for the CDR3 is TGTGCCAGCAGTGGGCGGGGCGACCAAAGGACCATATATTTT.

This clone was detected a few times. The chain combines TRBV18 with TRBJ1-4; D ambiguous. V was shortened by 2 bases and J by 0 bases, with 10 bases between the two germline ends. This CDR3 has 16 residues. The germline V gene encodes CDR1 KGHSH and CDR2 LQKENI. The CDR3 spells CASSPFLESTNEKLFF. As DNA, the CDR3 is TGTGCCAGCTCACCATTTTTGGAATCAACTAATGAAAAACTGTTTTTT.

This chain joins TRBV19 and TRBJ1-1; 7 bases match TRBD1. J gave up 8 bases and V 3 bases, and 6 bases lay outside the gene matches. CDR3 length equals 13 residues. The germline V gene has CDR1 LNHDA and CDR2 SQIVND (reference sequence). CDR3 in amino acids: CASSMIWDSEAFF. The DNA for the CDR3 is TGTGCCAGTAGTATGATATGGGACAGCGAAGCTTTCTTT.

The V gene is TRBV27, the J gene TRBJ2-2, with D unresolved. Germline CDR1 and CDR2: MNHEY and SMNVEV (reference sequence). The V gene lost 11 bases and the J gene lost 3 bases, with 10 bases spanning the gap. The CDR3 has 12 residues. The CDR3 nucleotides read TGTGCCGTGGCTGGGTACACCGGGGAGCTGTTTTTT. It codes for CAVAGYTGELFF.

This chain joins TRBV19 and TRBJ1-1, with 7 bases identical to TRBD1. CDR1 is LNHDA, CDR2 SQIVND, per germline (reference sequence). This CDR3 is built from 14 residues. V was pared by 6 bases and J by 3 bases, with 7 bases of the junction left unmatched. The CDR3 DNA follows: TGTGCCAGTAGGAACCAGGGGGGAGACACTGAAGCTTTCTTT. It yields the protein CASRNQGGDTEAFF.

This clone appeared a single time. The chain has TRBV5-1 and TRBJ1-1, with D perhaps matching TRBD1 (5 bases). V lost 1 base and J 3 bases, leaving 10 bases between the germline ends. CDR3 length equals 14 residues. Germline values: CDR1 SGHRS, CDR2 YFSETQ. The CDR3 region is CASSLQGRDTEAFF. The CDR3 bases are TGCGCCAGCAGCTTGCAGGGCAGAGACACTGAAGCTTTCTTT.

The chain couples TRBV5-6 to TRBJ1-2; no firm D call. This CDR3 is built from 11 residues. Germline CDR1 SGHDT, CDR2 YYEEEE. V shed 4 bases and J shed 4 bases, with 5 bases lying between them. In DNA, the CDR3 is TGTGCCAGCAGCCGGACCTATGGCTACACCTTC. Translating it yields CASSRTYGYTF.

This chain uses TRBV10-2 with TRBJ1-2; possibly TRBD1 for D (5 bases). Deletions cut 8 bases from V and 3 bases from J, with 13 bases between. The germline CDR1 and CDR2 sequences are WSHSY and SAAADI. This CDR3 has 13 residues. DNA of the CDR3: TGCGCCAGCGGTAGGGGAGTCGACTATGGCTACACCTTC. Translated: CASGRGVDYGYTF.

The chain carries TRBV5-1 and TRBJ1-4; 8 nucleotides line up with TRBD1. Germline lookup yields CDR1 SGHRS and CDR2 YFSETQ. This CDR3 comprises 14 residues. The J segment lost 8 bases and the V segment lost 3 bases, leaving 6 bases of the junction unmatched. CDR3 nucleotides: TGCGCCAGCAGCTCGGGGACAGGAGACGAAAAACTGTTTTTT. This translates into CASSSGTGDEKLFF. Full variable domain (remainder filled in from reference TRBV5-1 and TRBJ1-4): KAGVTQTPRYLIKTRGQQVTLSCSPISGHRSVSWYQQTPGQGLQFLFEYFSETQRNKGNFPGRFSGRQFSNSRSEMNVSTLELGDSALYLCASSSGTGDEKLFFGSGTQLSVL.

There are a few counts of this clone. The gene calls are TRBV2 and TRBJ2-7; no clear D. The CDR3 is 14 amino acids. The germline gives CDR1 SNHLY, CDR2 FYNNEI. Deletions cut 6 bases from V and 3 bases from J, with 15 bases between. For the CDR3, the DNA is TGTGCCAGCAGCCCCGAGCCGACTGGCTACGAGCAGTACTTC. This codes for CASSPEPTGYEQYF.

V gene TRBV28 combines with J gene TRBJ2-6; TRBD2 is a possible D gene (6 bases). The CDR3 is 14 residues long. Germline V gene sequence: CDR1 MDHEN, CDR2 SYDVKM. Deletions cut 9 bases from V and 2 bases from J, with 11 bases between. The CDR3 loop reads CASSREAGANVLTF. The CDR3 DNA reads as TGTGCCAGTTCAAGGGAGGCTGGGGCCAACGTCCTGACTTTC.

The rearrangement joins TRBV9 to TRBJ1-3; TRBD1 might be the D (5 bases). The CDR3 is made up of 18 amino acids. V lost 0 bases and J lost 0, with 16 bases in between. Germline CDR1 SGDLS, CDR2 YYNGEE. CDR3 sequence: CASSVGDGDPRSGNTIYF. CDR3 DNA: TGTGCCAGCAGCGTAGGCGATGGGGACCCCCGCTCTGGAAACACCATATATTTT.

The V call is TRBV19, the J call TRBJ1-6; 8 bases line up with TRBD1. Germline trimming cut 3 bases from V and 6 bases from J; bases unmatched to any gene: 10. Per germline, CDR1 LNHDA and CDR2 SQIVND (reference sequence). CDR3 length: 17 residues. The CDR3 nucleotides are TGTGCCAGTAGTATTCCGCCGGACAGGGTCGGTAATTCACCCCTCCACTTT. Encoded protein: CASSIPPDRVGNSPLHF.

The chain carries TRBV28 and TRBJ2-1; D might be TRBD2 (5 bases). The germline V gene has CDR1 MDHEN and CDR2 SYDVKM. This CDR3 is built from 17 residues. The V end lost 7 bases, the J end lost 4 bases, and 23 bases lay between the germline ends. The CDR3 DNA sequence: TGTGCCAGCACCCAAGGGAAGCGGATTAAAAAATACAATGAGCAGTTCTTC. This gives the protein CASTQGKRIKKYNEQFF.

V gene TRBV10-2 combines with J gene TRBJ1-1; 7 bases are a match to TRBD1. Germline-derived CDR1 and CDR2 are WSHSY and SAAADI. The CDR3 length is 15 residues. V was pared by 2 bases and J by 5 bases, with 8 bases of the junction left unmatched. This CDR3 reads CASSEGTVGGTEAFF. The CDR3 DNA is TGCGCCAGCAGTGAGGGGACAGTAGGGGGGACTGAAGCTTTCTTT.

This clone was seen once. Here the CDR3 reads CSVAGGLGAGANVLTF. Written as DNA, the CDR3 is TGCAGCGTGGCGGGGGGGCTGGGCGCTGGGGCCAACGTCCTGACTTTC. The chain combines TRBV29-1 with TRBJ2-6, with 9 bases aligning to TRBD2. Germline CDR1 reads SQVTM; CDR2 reads ANQGSEA. V lost 6 bases to trimming and J lost 2 bases; unmatched junction nucleotides: 8. CDR3 length equals 16 residues.